The 31 T cell receptor beta chains presented below share a single source sample, sequenced in a study of blood T cells in healthy people across ages. Primed by a sample-barcoded 5' primer and a J-beta primer mix, a second PCR proceeded for about 6 to 11 cycles. In TCRdb, the 5' RACE reads were re-called with MiXCR into one record per CDR3 protein. The table shows over 600,000 distinct CDR3 sequences, with 46% occurring only once. Sequencing used blood. The receptors come from a man older than 75 in good health.

In its sample, this clonotype was seen once. J is TRBJ1-5 and V is TRBV7-9, with a possible D match to TRBD1 (5 bases). Trimming took 1 base from V and 0 from J, leaving 13 bases between them. Germline V gives CDR1 SEHNR, CDR2 FQNEAQ (reference sequence). CDR3 size: 17 residues. CDR3 residues: CASSLGRGANSNQPQHF. In DNA form, the CDR3 reads TGTGCCAGCAGCTTAGGGCGTGGGGCGAATAGCAATCAGCCCCAGCATTTT.

The V gene is TRBV10-3, the J gene TRBJ2-1, with 8 bases aligning to TRBD2. The CDR3 spans 16 residues. Unmatched junction bases numbered 9, after V lost 6 bases and J lost 2 bases. The germline V gene has CDR1 ENHRY and CDR2 SYGVKD. The CDR3 sequence is CAISSTSVGTYNEQFF. CDR3 bases: TGTGCCATCAGCTCGACTAGCGTGGGAACCTACAATGAGCAGTTCTTC.

This clonotype was picked up a small number of times. The chain joins TRBV20-1 to TRBJ1-1, with a tentative D call TRBD1 (6 bases). The CDR3 has 12 amino acids. V gave up 6 bases and J gave up 5 bases, with 13 bases separating them. CDR1 and CDR2 (germline): DFQATT, SNEGSKA (reference sequence). DNA of the CDR3: TGCAGTGCGAGGGGGTCGGTTACTGAAGCTTTCTTT. This translates into CSARGSVTEAFF.

This clonotype turned up a few times. The chain combines TRBV2 with TRBJ2-5; maybe TRBD2 (5 bases). V shed 6 bases and J shed 0 bases, with 14 bases lying between them. The CDR3 runs 15 residues. Germline values: CDR1 SNHLY, CDR2 FYNNEI. CDR3 nucleotide sequence: TGTGCCAGCAGCGAGGGATTAGGCTACCAAGAGACCCAGTACTTC. It codes for CASSEGLGYQETQYF.

CDR3 coding DNA: TGCGCCAGCAGCTTGTTACTAGCTAGCTACGAGCAGTACTTC. Translation: CASSLLLASYEQYF. The gene calls are TRBV5-1 and TRBJ2-7; tentative D call: TRBD2 (6 bases). Germline CDR1 SGHRS, CDR2 YFSETQ. CDR3 length: 14 amino acids. V was cut by 1 base and J by 3 bases, with 11 bases left in between.

The rearrangement links TRBV10-2 to TRBJ2-7; TRBD1 is a possible D gene (6 bases). Germline values: CDR1 WSHSY, CDR2 SAAADI. The CDR3 has 12 residues. V shed 7 bases and J shed 6 bases, with 13 bases lying between them. The CDR3 DNA reads as TGCGCCAGCACCCAGACAGGACGCGAGCAGTACTTC. Translation gives CASTQTGREQYF.

This clonotype occurred a few times. The chain employs TRBV20-1 and TRBJ2-1, with D maybe TRBD1 (7 bases). The CDR3 length is 15 residues. Germline CDR1 reads DFQATT; CDR2 reads SNEGSKA (reference sequence). Trimming took 3 bases from V and 4 from J, leaving 16 bases between them. This CDR3 reads CSARSTGRNYNEQFF. The CDR3 bases are TGCAGTGCTAGGTCGACAGGGAGGAATTACAATGAGCAGTTCTTC.

The rearrangement links TRBV7-2 to TRBJ2-5; D is uncertain. Germline V CDR1 and CDR2: SGHTA, FQGNSA. Trimming took 5 bases from V and 5 from J, leaving 15 bases between them. This CDR3 region has 14 residues. The CDR3 bases are TGTGCCAGCAGCCCAAAGTTTGGAGCGGAGACCCAGTACTTC. It is translated as CASSPKFGAETQYF. Based on the CDR3 plus reference TRBV7-2 and TRBJ2-5, the full variable domain is GAGVSQSPSNKVTEKGKDVELRCDPISGHTALYWYRQSLGQGLEFLIYFQGNSAPDKSGLPSDRFSAERTGGSVSTLTIQRTQQEDSAVYLCASSPKFGAETQYFGPGTRLLVL.

This chain links TRBV27 with TRBJ2-3; D may be TRBD2 (5 bases). Trimming removed 5 bases at V and 2 bases at J, with 17 bases between. The CDR3 sequence is 16 residues long. CDR1 MNHEY and CDR2 SMNVEV come from the germline V gene (reference sequence). Here the CDR3 reads CASSLGLPGVTDTQYF. CDR3 nucleotides: TGTGCCAGCAGTCTTGGACTCCCCGGTGTCACAGATACGCAGTATTTT.

About this clonotype: This may arise from a read error, as a much more abundant clone is one base away. The chain couples TRBV7-8 to TRBJ2-3; 8 bases match TRBD2. Germline-derived CDR1 and CDR2 are SGHVS and FQNEAQ. CDR3 size: 16 residues. This CDR3 is CASSPYASGSGDTQCF. The CDR3 DNA reads as TGTGCCAGCAGCCCCTACGCTAGCGGGTCCGGTGATACGCAGTGTTTT.

As regards this clonotype: A much larger clone differs from this one at a single base, so this may be a read error. This chain joins TRBV9 and TRBJ2-5, with 12 bases matching TRBD2. The CDR3 has 15 amino acids. With V trimmed by 4 bases and J by 11 bases, 12 bases remained unmatched. The V gene's germline CDR1 is SGDLS and CDR2 YYNGEE. The CDR3 here is CASSLTSGRISEQYF. In nucleotides, the CDR3 is TGTGCCAGCAGCCTCACTAGCGGGAGGATCAGTGAGCAGTACTTC.

To note about this clonotype: A much more abundant neighbour one base away suggests this may be a read error. The CDR3 sequence is CASSVLGGYNEQYF. CDR3 bases: TGTGCCAGCAGTGTATTGGGGGGGTATAATGAGCAGTACTTC. This chain connects TRBV28 to TRBJ2-1; 7 bases fit TRBD2. The J call could be wrong; TRBJ2-7 is a better fit for the DNA end. In germline, CDR1 is MDHEN, CDR2 SYDVKM. The CDR3 loop spans 14 amino acids.

This clonotype occurred a few times. V gene TRBV6-2 or TRBV6-3 combines with J gene TRBJ2-1; D is ambiguous. The germline gives CDR1 MNHEY, CDR2 SVGEGT. The ends were cut back, 5 bases at V and 7 bases at J, with 9 bases in the middle. CDR3 length equals 12 residues. CDR3 sequence: CASSTAANEQFF. In DNA, the CDR3 is TGTGCCAGCAGTACGGCAGCTAATGAGCAGTTCTTC.

The genes are TRBV6-2 or TRBV6-3 and TRBJ2-1, with 10 positions matching TRBD2. Trimming at V came to 0 bases and at J to 0 bases, leaving 20 bases not matched to a gene. This CDR3 region has 23 residues. The V gene's germline CDR1 is MNHEY and CDR2 SVGEGT. This CDR3 reads CASSYSIGGGPDLAGDSYNEQFF. CDR3 DNA: TGTGCCAGCAGTTACTCGATCGGGGGGGGTCCCGATCTAGCGGGAGACTCCTACAATGAGCAGTTCTTC.

This chain uses TRBV7-2 with TRBJ1-2; D not certain. This CDR3 is 14 amino acids long. The germline V and J ends were trimmed by 0 bases and 4 bases, with 9 bases remaining between them. In germline, CDR1 is SGHTA, CDR2 FQGNSA. CDR3 DNA: TGTGCCAGCAGCTTAGCGCAGGCCCCCTATGGCTACACCTTC. It codes for CASSLAQAPYGYTF.

This clonotype occurred a few times. The V call is TRBV25-1, the J call TRBJ2-2, with D tentatively TRBD1 (5 bases). V was pared by 10 bases and J by 7 bases, with 16 bases between. The CDR3 contains 13 residues. Per the germline V gene, CDR1 is MGHDK and CDR2 is SYGVNS. The CDR3 DNA follows: TGTGCCACCCGAGGAGTGGGGCACGGGGAGCTGTTTTTT. Its translation is CATRGVGHGELFF.

This chain uses TRBV10-3 with TRBJ2-1, with D perhaps TRBD1 or TRBD2 (5 bases each). V was shortened by 2 bases and J by 2 bases, with 10 bases between the two germline ends. Germline loops: CDR1 ENHRY, CDR2 SYGVKD. This CDR3 has 15 residues. The CDR3 DNA follows: TGTGCCATCAGTGAGACAACGGGACCCTACAATGAGCAGTTCTTC. It codes for CAISETTGPYNEQFF.

This clonotype was found a few times. The chain employs TRBV6-6 and TRBJ2-1; 14 bases map to TRBD2. The CDR3 has 17 amino acids. The V gene end was trimmed by 8 bases and the J gene end by 0 bases; junction bases not matched to a gene: 6. Germline V gene data show CDR1 as MNHNY and CDR2 as SVGAGI (reference sequence). The CDR3 nucleotides are TGTGCCAGCTCGGGACTAGCGGGAGAGAGCTCCTACAATGAGCAGTTCTTC. Its protein product is CASSGLAGESSYNEQFF.

The chain has TRBV27 and TRBJ2-1; 7 nucleotides align to TRBD1. Per the germline V gene, CDR1 is MNHEY and CDR2 is SMNVEV (reference sequence). This CDR3 has 13 amino acids. Trimming removed 6 bases from V and 5 bases from J; junction bases left unmatched: 4. This chain's CDR3 is CASSYDRDNEQFF. The CDR3 DNA is TGTGCCAGCAGCTACGACAGGGACAATGAGCAGTTCTTC.

The chain employs TRBV10-3 and TRBJ1-4, with 7 bases lining up with TRBD1. The CDR3 consists of 13 residues. CDR1 is ENHRY, CDR2 SYGVKD, per germline. J lost 8 bases, V lost 6 bases, and 6 bases had no gene match. DNA for the CDR3: TGTGCCATCAGCCCAGGGGGAGGCGAAAAACTGTTTTTT. Its protein is CAISPGGGEKLFF.

The rearrangement uses TRBV16 and TRBJ1-1; D is perhaps TRBD1 (5 bases). Germline CDR1 reads KGHSY; CDR2 reads FQNENV. V dropped 5 bases and J dropped 0 bases, with 7 bases sitting between them. This CDR3 has 13 residues. CDR3 amino acids: CASSGAMNTEAFF. The DNA for the CDR3 is TGTGCCAGCAGCGGGGCGATGAACACTGAAGCTTTCTTT.

This clonotype was found once. The chain recombines TRBV6-1 with TRBJ2-7; 7 bases align to TRBD1. The J call may be wrong; the DNA end is better matched by TRBJ2-5. This CDR3 spans 12 amino acids. CDR1 is MNHNS and CDR2 is SASEGT in the germline V gene. CDR3 bases: TGTGCCAGCAGGGTACAGGGGACGACCCAGTACTTC. Residues: CASRVQGTTQYF.

This clonotype was counted between two and nine times. The rearrangement joins TRBV6-6 to TRBJ2-7; perhaps TRBD2 as D (6 bases). Looked up from germline, CDR1 is MNHNY and CDR2 is SVGAGI (reference sequence). This CDR3 comprises 15 residues. Trimming took 5 bases from V and 0 from J, leaving 14 bases between them. CDR3 in amino acids: CASSRSGTLSYEQYF. DNA of the CDR3: TGTGCCAGCAGTCGCTCCGGGACTCTCTCCTACGAGCAGTACTTC.

The genes are TRBV20-1 and TRBJ2-5, with D tentatively TRBD2 (5 bases). The CDR3 is 11 residues long. Per germline, CDR1 DFQATT and CDR2 SNEGSKA (reference sequence). V was cut by 4 bases and J by 5 bases, with 8 bases left in between. Here the CDR3 reads CSAISEETQYF. The CDR3 DNA reads as TGCAGTGCTATTAGCGAGGAGACCCAGTACTTC.

The CDR3 spells CASSNSHGAYNEQFF. The CDR3 nucleotides are TGTGCCAGCAGCAACTCGCACGGAGCTTACAATGAGCAGTTCTTC. The genes are TRBV7-9 and TRBJ2-1; D ambiguous. Germline V gene sequence: CDR1 SEHNR, CDR2 FQNEAQ (reference sequence). This CDR3 region has 15 residues. Trimming removed 5 bases at V and 4 bases at J, with 15 bases between.

CDR3 nucleotides: TGTGCCAGCAAGGGCGGATTCGGAAACACTGAAGCTTTCTTT. Protein: CASKGGFGNTEAFF. V is TRBV9 and J is TRBJ1-1, with unresolved D. The CDR3 has 14 residues. V lost 6 bases to trimming and J lost 2 bases, with 14 bases between them. The germline V gene encodes CDR1 SGDLS and CDR2 YYNGEE.

This clonotype has more than one count but fewer than ten. A read error may explain this, as a much larger clone is one base away. This CDR3 reads CSAWTSGGSSYNEQYF. In DNA, the CDR3 is TGCAGTGCTTGGACTAGCGGGGGCAGCTCCTACAATGAGCAGTACTTC. The rearrangement uses TRBV20-1 and TRBJ2-1; 13 bases agree with TRBD2. The DNA end is a closer match to TRBJ2-7, so the J assignment may be wrong. The germline V gene has CDR1 DFQATT and CDR2 SNEGSKA (reference sequence). This CDR3 is built from 16 residues.

This sequence joins TRBV4-3 and TRBJ2-7, with D tentatively TRBD1 or TRBD2 (5 bases each). The ends were cut back, 3 bases at V and 3 bases at J, with 15 bases in the middle. The CDR3 spans 15 residues. Per the germline V gene, CDR1 is LGHNA and CDR2 is YSLEER. DNA for the CDR3: TGCGCCAGCAGCCAGGGGTGGGGGAGCGGCTACGAGCAGTACTTC. Its protein product is CASSQGWGSGYEQYF.

The chain joins TRBV18 to TRBJ1-1, with D uncertain. Trimming pared 6 bases from V and 5 bases from J, leaving 22 bases between. This CDR3 region has 16 residues. Germline CDR1 KGHSH, CDR2 LQKENI. CDR3 nucleotides: TGTGCCAGCTCTCAATTTGAGCAGGCACACCAAACTGAAGCTTTCTTT. Translation: CASSQFEQAHQTEAFF.

V and J are TRBV7-2 and TRBJ2-3; D is undetermined. The V end lost 2 bases, the J end lost 4 bases, and 10 bases lay between the germline ends. Germline CDR1 reads SGHTA; CDR2 reads FQGNSA. CDR3 length: 14 residues. The CDR3 region has the DNA TGTGCCAGCAGCTTAAACGCACGATCAGATACGCAGTATTTT. Its protein is CASSLNARSDTQYF.

This clonotype was seen a handful of times. The chain uses TRBV6-2 or TRBV6-3 and TRBJ2-1; D gene uncertain. The CDR3 totals 15 residues. The V gene lost 5 bases and the J gene lost 5 bases, with 16 bases spanning the gap. Looked up from germline, CDR1 is MNHEY and CDR2 is SVGEGT. CDR3 region: CASSATDRRNNEQFF. DNA for the CDR3: TGTGCCAGCAGTGCGACCGACCGGCGCAACAATGAGCAGTTCTTC.